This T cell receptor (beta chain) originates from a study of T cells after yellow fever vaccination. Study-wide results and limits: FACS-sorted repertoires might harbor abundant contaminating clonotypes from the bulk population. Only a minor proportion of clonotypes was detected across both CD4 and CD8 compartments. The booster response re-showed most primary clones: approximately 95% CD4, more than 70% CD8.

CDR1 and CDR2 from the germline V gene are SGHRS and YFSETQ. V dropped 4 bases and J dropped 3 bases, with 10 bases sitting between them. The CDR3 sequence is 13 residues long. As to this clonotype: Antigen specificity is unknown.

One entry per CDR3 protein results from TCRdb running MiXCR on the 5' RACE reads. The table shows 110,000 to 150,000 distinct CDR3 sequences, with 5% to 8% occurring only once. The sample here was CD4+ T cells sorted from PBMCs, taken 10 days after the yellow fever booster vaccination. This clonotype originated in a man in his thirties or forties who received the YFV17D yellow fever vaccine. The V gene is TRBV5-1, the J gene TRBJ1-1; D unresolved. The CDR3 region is CASSPDGHTEAFF. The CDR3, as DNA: TGCGCCAGCAGCCCTGACGGGCACACTGAAGCTTTCTTT. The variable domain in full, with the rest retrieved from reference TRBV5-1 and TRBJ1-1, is KAGVTQTPRYLIKTRGQQVTLSCSPISGHRSVSWYQQTPGQGLQFLFEYFSETQRNKGNFPGRFSGRQFSNSRSEMNVSTLELGDSALYLCASSPDGHTEAFFGQGTRLTVV.